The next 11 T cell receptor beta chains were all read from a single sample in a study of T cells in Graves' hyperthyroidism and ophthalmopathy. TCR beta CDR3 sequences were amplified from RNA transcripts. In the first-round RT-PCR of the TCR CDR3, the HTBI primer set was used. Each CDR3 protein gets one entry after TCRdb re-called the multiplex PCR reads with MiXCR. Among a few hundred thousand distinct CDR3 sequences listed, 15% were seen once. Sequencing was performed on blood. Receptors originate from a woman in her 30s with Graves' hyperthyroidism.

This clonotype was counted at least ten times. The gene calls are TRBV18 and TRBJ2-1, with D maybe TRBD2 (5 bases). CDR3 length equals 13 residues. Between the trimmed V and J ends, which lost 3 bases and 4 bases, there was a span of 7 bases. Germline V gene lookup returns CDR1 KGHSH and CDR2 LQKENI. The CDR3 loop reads CASSPGDYNEQFF. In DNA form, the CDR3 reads TGTGCCAGCTCACCCGGGGATTACAATGAGCAGTTCTTC. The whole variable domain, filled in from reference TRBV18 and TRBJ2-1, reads NAGVMQNPRHLVRRRGQEARLRCSPMKGHSHVYWYRQLPEEGLKFMVYLQKENIIDESGMPKERFSAEFPKEGPSILRIQQVVRGDSAAYFCASSPGDYNEQFFGPGTRLTVL.

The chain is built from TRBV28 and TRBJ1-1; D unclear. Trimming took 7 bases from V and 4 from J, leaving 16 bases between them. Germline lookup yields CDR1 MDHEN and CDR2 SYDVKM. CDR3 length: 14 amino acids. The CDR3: CASTTALPSTEAFF. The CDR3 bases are TGTGCCAGCACCACCGCGCTTCCGTCCACTGAAGCTTTCTTT.

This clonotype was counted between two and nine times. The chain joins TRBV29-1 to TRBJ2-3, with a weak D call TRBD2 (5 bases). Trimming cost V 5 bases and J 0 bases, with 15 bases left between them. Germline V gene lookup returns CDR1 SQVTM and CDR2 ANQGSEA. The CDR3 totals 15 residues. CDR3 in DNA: TGCAGCGTTCGGGGTAGCCAGGACAGCACAGATACGCAGTATTTT. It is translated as CSVRGSQDSTDTQYF.

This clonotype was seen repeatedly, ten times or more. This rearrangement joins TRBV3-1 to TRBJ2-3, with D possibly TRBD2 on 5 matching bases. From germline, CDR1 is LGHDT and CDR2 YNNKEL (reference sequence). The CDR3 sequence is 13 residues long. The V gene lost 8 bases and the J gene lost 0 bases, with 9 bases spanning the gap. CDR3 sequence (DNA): TGTGCCAGCCAAGCGGCTAGCACAGATACGCAGTATTTT. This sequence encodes CASQAASTDTQYF.

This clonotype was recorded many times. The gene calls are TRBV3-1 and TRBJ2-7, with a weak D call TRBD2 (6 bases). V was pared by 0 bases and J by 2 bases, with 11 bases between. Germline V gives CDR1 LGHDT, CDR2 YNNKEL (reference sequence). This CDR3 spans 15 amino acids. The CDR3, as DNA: TGTGCCAGCAGCCAAGATCTCACGGGAGCCTACGAGCAGTACTTC. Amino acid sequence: CASSQDLTGAYEQYF.

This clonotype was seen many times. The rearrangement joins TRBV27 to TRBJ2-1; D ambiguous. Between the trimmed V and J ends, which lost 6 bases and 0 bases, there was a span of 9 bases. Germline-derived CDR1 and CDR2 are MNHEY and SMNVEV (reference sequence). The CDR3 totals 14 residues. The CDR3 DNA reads TGTGCCAGCAGCCCCCTGGGCTCCTACAATGAGCAGTTCTTC. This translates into CASSPLGSYNEQFF.

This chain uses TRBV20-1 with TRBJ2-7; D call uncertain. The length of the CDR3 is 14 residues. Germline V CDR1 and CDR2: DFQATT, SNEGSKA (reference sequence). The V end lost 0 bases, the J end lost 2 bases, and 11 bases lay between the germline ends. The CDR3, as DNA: TGCAGTGCTAGAGATTCGGGTAGGACCTACGAGCAGTACTTC. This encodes CSARDSGRTYEQYF.

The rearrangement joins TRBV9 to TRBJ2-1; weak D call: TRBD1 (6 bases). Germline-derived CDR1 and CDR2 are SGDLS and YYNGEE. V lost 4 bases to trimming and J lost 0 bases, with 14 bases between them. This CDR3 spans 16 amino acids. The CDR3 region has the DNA TGTGCCAGCAGCCCGGACAGTTGGAGCTCCTACAATGAGCAGTTCTTC. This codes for CASSPDSWSSYNEQFF.

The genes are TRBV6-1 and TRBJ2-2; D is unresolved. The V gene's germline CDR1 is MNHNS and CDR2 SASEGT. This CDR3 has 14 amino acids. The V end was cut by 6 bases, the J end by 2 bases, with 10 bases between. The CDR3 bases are TGTGCCAGCAGGTGGGCGGATAACACCGGGGAGCTGTTTTTT. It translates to CASRWADNTGELFF.

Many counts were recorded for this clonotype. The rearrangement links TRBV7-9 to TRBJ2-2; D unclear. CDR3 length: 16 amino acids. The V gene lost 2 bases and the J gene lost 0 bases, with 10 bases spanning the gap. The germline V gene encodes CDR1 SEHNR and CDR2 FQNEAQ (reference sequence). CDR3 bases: TGTGCCAGCAGCTTAACCAGGAAAACGAACACCGGGGAGCTGTTTTTT. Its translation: CASSLTRKTNTGELFF.

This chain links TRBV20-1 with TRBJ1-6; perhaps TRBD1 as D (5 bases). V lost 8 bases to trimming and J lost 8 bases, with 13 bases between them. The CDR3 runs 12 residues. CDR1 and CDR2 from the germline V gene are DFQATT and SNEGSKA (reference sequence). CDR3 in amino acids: CSFTSGDSPLHF. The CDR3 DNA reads TGCAGTTTCACTTCGGGGGATTCACCCCTCCACTTT.